What follows describes a single T cell receptor (beta chain). These data originate in a study of blood T cell repertoires in COVID-19. In the study overall: The United States, Italy and Spain provided the acute and convalescent COVID-19 samples. T cells, B-cell-depleted T cells, or PBMCs supplied cDNA or gDNA.

Original processing methods: Cell counts per sample came from amplifying reference gene primers. The table came from immunoSEQ multiplex PCR; TCRdb's copy has only in-frame clones and leaves some out. V, J and clone size are those of that table, while D and trimming were read from the DNA. The sample holds over 150,000 clones, roughly nine tenths seen once. Germline V CDR1 and CDR2: SQVTM, ANQGSEA. The V end was cut by 4 bases, the J end by 3 bases, with 22 bases between. The CDR3 is 16 residues long. This TCR was sampled from a man aged 65 to 79 with active or convalescent COVID-19. The rearrangement joins TRBV29-1 to TRBJ2-7; no clear D gene. Sequenced material: peripheral blood. The CDR3 bases are TGCAGCGTTGTTCTTCCCGGGTCCCAAAAGAGCTACGAGCAGTACTTC. This sequence encodes CSVVLPGSQKSYEQYF.